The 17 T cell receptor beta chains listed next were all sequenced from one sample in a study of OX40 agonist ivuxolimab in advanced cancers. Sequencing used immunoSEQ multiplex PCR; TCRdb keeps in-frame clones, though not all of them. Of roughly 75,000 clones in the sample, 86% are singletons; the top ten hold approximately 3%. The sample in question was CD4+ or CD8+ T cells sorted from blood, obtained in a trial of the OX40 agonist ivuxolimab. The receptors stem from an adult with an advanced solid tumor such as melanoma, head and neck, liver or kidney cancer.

CDR3 coding DNA: TGTGCAAGTCGCTTACCCTGGGATTACATGGATACGCAGTATTTT. It specifies CASRLPWDYMDTQYF. V gene TRBV12-2 combines with J gene TRBJ2-3. TRBV12-2 is a known pseudogene. This CDR3 comprises 15 residues.

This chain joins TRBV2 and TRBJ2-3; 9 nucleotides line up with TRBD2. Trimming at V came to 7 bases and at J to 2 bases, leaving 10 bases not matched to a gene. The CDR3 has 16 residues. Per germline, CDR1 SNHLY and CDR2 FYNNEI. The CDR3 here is CASTPTSGPSTDTQYF. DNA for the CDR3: TGTGCCAGCACCCCCACTAGCGGGCCTTCCACAGATACGCAGTATTTT.

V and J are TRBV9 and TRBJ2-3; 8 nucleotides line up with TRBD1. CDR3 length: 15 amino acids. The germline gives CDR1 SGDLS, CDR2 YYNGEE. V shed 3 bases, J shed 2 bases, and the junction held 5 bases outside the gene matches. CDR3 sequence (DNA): TGTGCCAGCAGCGCCGGGACAGGAGACACAGATACGCAGTATTTT. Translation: CASSAGTGDTDTQYF.

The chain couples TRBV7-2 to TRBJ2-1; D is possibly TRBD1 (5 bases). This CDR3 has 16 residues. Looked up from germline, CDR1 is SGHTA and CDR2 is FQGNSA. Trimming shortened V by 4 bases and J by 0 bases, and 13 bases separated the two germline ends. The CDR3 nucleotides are TGTGCCAGCAGCTGGAGTAGTAGGGGCTCCTACAATGAGCAGTTCTTC. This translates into CASSWSSRGSYNEQFF.

CDR3 region: CASSRRTAETDTQYF. The CDR3, as DNA: TGTGCCAGCAGCCGGAGGACAGCCGAAACAGATACGCAGTATTTT. The chain recombines TRBV5-4 with TRBJ2-3; D is possibly TRBD1 (6 bases). Germline V lookup: CDR1 SGHNT, CDR2 YYREEE (reference sequence). V was trimmed by 4 bases and J by 3 bases, leaving 15 bases between them. The CDR3 is made up of 15 amino acids.

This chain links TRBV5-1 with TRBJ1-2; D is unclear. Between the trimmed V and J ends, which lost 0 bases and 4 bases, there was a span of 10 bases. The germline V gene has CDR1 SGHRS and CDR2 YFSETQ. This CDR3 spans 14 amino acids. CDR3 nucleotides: TGCGCCAGCAGCTTGGATGGAGGCTTCTATGGCTACACCTTC. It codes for CASSLDGGFYGYTF.

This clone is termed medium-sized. The CDR3 protein is CASSVIGGTTGELFF. Here the CDR3 DNA reads TGTGCCAGCAGCGTGATAGGGGGGACCACCGGGGAGCTGTTTTTT. The J gene is TRBJ2-2, the V gene TRBV9; the D gene could be TRBD1 or TRBD2 (6 bases each). This CDR3 has 15 residues. The germline V and J ends were trimmed by 2 bases and 4 bases, with 12 bases remaining between them. Per germline, CDR1 SGDLS and CDR2 YYNGEE. The full variable domain, its missing parts supplied by reference TRBV9 and TRBJ2-2, is DSGVTQTPKHLITATGQRVTLRCSPRSGDLSVYWYQQSLDQGLQFLIQYYNGEERAKGNILERFSAQQFPDLHSELNLSSLELGDSALYFCASSVIGGTTGELFFGEGSRLTVL.

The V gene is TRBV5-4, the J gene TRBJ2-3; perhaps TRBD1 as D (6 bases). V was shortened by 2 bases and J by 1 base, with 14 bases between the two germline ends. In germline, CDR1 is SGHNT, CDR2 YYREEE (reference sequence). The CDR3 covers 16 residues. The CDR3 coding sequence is TGTGCCAGCAGCTTTTCTGGGGGCCCTGGCACAGATACGCAGTATTTT. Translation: CASSFSGGPGTDTQYF.

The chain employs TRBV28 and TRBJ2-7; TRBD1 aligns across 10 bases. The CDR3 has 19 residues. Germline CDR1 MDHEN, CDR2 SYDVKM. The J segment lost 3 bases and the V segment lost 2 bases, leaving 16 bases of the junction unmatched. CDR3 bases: TGTGCCAGCAGTTTAAATCCACCCCTGGGACAGGGGATCAACTACGAGCAGTACTTC. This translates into CASSLNPPLGQGINYEQYF.

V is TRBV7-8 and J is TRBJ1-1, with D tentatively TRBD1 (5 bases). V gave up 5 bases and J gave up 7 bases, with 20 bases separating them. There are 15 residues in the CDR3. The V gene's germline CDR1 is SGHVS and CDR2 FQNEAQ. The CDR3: CASSRRDSWAVEAFF. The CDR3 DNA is TGTGCCAGCAGCCGAAGGGACTCCTGGGCCGTTGAAGCTTTCTTT.

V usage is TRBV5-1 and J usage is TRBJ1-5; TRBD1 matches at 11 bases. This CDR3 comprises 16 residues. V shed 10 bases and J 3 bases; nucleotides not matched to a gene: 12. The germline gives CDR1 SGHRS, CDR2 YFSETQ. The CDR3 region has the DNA TGCGCCGATGACCCGGGACAGGGGGGCTTCAATCAGCCCCAGCATTTT. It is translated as CADDPGQGGFNQPQHF.

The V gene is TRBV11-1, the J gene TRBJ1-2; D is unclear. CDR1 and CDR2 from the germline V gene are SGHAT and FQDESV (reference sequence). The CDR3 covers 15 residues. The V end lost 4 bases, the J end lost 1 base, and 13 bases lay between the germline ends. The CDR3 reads CASSSPSKGNYGYTF. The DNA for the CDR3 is TGTGCCAGCAGCTCCCCCTCCAAGGGTAACTATGGCTACACCTTC. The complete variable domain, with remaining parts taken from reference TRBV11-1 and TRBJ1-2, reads EAEVAQSPRYKITEKSQAVAFWCDPISGHATLYWYRQILGQGPELLVQFQDESVVDDSQLPKDRFSAERLKGVDSTLKIQPAELGDSAMYLCASSSPSKGNYGYTFGSGTRLTVV.

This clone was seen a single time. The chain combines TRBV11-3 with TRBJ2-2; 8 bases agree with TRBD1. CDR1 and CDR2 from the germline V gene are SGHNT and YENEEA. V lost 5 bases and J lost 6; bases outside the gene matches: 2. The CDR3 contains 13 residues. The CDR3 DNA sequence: TGTGCCAGCAGCATGGACAGGGCCGGGGAGCTGTTTTTT. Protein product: CASSMDRAGELFF.

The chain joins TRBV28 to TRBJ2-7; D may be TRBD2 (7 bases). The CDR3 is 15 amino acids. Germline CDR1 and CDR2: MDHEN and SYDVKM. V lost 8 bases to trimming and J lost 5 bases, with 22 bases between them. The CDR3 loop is CASDTLGGGRHEQYF. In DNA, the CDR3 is TGTGCCAGCGATACGCTGGGCGGGGGCAGACACGAGCAGTACTTC.

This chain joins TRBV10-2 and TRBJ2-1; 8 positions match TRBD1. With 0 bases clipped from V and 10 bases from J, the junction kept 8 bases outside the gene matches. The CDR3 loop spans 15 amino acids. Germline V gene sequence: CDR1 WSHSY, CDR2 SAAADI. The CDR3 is CASSESRAGGNEQFF. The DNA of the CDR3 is TGCGCCAGCAGTGAGTCTAGGGCAGGGGGCAACGAGCAGTTCTTC.

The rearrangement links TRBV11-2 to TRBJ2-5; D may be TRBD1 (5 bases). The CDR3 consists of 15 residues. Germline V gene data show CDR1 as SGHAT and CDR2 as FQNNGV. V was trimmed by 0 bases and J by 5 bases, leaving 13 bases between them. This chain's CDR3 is CASSLDGQGWETQYF. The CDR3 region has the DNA TGTGCCAGCAGCTTAGATGGGCAGGGTTGGGAGACCCAGTACTTC.

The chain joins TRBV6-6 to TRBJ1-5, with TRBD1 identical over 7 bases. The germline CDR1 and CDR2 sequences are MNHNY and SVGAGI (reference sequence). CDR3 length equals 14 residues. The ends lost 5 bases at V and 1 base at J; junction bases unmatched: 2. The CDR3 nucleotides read TGTGCCAGCAGTGCGGACAGGAGCAATCAGCCCCAGCATTTT. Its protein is CASSADRSNQPQHF.